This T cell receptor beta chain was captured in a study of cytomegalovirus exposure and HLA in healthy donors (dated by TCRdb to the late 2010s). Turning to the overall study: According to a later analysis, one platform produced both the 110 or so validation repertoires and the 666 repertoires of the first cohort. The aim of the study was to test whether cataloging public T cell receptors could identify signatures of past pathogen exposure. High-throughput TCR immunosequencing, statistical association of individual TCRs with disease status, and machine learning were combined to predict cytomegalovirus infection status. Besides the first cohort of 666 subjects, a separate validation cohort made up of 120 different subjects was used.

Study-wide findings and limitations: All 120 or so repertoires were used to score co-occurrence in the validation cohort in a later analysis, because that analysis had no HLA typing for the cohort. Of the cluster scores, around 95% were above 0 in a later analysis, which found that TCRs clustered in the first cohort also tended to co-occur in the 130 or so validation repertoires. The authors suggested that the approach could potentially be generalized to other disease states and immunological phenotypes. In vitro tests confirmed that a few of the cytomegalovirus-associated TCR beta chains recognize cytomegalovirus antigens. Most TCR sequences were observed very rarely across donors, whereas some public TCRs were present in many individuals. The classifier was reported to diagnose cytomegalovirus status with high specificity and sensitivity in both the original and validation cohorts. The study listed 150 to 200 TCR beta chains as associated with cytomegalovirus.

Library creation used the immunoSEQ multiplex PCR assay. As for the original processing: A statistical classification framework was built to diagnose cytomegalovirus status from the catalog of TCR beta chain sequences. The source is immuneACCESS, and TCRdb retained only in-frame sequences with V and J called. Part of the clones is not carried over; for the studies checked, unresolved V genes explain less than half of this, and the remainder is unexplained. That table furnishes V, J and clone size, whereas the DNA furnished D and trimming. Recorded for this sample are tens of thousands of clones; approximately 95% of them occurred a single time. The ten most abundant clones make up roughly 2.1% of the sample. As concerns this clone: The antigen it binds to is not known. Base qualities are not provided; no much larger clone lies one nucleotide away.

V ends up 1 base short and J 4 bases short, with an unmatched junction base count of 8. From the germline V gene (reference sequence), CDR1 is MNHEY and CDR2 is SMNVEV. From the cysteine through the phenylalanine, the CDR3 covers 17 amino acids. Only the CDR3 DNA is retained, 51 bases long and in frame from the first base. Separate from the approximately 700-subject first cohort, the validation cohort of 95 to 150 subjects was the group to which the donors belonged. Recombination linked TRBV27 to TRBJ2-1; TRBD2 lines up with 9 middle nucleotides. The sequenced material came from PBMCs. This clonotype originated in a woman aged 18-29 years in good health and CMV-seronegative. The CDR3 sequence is CASSLYLAGAGYNEQFF. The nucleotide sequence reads TGTGCCAGCAGTTTATACTTAGCGGGAGCGGGTTACAATGAGCAGTTCTTC.